This T cell receptor (beta chain) comes out of a study of T cell repertoires in cytomegalovirus infection. Study details: Researchers turned to recently identified HLA-C-restricted CMV epitopes as well as well-studied HLA-B-restricted ones.

This clonotype was seen only a few times. Its target is not known. Findings and limits, study-wide: Summed public TCR beta family frequency identified CMV carriers bearing the relevant HLA. Across the ex vivo response, the dominant clonotypes were HLA-C-restricted CMV-specific TCR beta clonotypes.

Between the trimmed V and J ends, which lost 2 bases and 0 bases, there was a span of 15 bases. The germline V gene has CDR1 SGHRS and CDR2 YFSETQ. The CDR3 runs 16 residues. TCRdb redid the calling of the reads with MiXCR, one entry per CDR3 protein. The sample holds 650,000 to 900,000 distinct CDR3 sequences, about 27% seen once. This chain connects TRBV5-1 to TRBJ2-7; maybe TRBD2 (6 bases). This receptor was taken from a human donor in good health (CMV status not recorded). Some clones in this sample may be carry-over from other donors' samples. This material consisted of cultured CD8+ T cells from PBMCs, taken from culture after CMV antigen stimulation. CDR3 in amino acids: CASSLVSGVDSYEQYF. CDR3 coding DNA: TGCGCCAGCAGCTTAGTTTCGGGGGTTGACTCCTACGAGCAGTACTTC. The whole variable domain, filled in from reference TRBV5-1 and TRBJ2-7, reads KAGVTQTPRYLIKTRGQQVTLSCSPISGHRSVSWYQQTPGQGLQFLFEYFSETQRNKGNFPGRFSGRQFSNSRSEMNVSTLELGDSALYLCASSLVSGVDSYEQYFGPGTRLTVT.